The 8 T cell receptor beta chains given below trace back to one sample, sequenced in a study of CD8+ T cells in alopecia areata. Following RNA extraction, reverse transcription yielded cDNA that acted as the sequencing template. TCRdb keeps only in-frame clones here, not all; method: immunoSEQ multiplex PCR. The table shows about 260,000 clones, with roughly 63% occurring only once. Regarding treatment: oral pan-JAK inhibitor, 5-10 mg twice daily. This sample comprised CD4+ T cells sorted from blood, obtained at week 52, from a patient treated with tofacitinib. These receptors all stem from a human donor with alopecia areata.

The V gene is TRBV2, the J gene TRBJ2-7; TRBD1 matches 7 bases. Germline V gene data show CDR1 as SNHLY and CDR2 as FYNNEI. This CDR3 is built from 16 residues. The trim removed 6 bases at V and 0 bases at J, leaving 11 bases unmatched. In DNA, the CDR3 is TGTGCCAGCAGAGGGGTACCGGGACAGCGCTCCTACGAGCAGTACTTC. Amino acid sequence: CASRGVPGQRSYEQYF.

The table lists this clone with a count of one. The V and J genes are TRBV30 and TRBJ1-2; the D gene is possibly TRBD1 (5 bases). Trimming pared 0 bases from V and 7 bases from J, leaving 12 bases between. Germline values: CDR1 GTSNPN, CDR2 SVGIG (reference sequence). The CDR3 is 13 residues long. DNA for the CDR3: TGTGCCTGGAGTGTAGGGGCAGCCTCTGGCTACACCTTC. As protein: CAWSVGAASGYTF.

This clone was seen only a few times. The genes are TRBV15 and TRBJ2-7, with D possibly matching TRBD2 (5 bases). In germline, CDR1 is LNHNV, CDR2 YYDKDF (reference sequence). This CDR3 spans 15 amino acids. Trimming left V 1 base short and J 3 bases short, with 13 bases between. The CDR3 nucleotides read TGTGCCACCAGCAGAGGACGGGGAGTAGACTACGAGCAGTACTTC. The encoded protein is CATSRGRGVDYEQYF.

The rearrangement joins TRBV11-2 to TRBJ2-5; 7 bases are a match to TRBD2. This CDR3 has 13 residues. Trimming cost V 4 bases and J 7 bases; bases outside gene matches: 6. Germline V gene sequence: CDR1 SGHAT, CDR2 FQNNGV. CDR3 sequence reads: CASSSGGRRTQYF. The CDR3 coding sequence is TGTGCCAGCAGCTCCGGGGGGAGGCGGACCCAGTACTTC.

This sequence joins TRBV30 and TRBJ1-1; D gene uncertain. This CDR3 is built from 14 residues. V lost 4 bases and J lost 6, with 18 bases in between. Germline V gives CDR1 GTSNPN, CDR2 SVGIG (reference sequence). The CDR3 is CAWTSHGPASEAFF. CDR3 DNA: TGTGCCTGGACCTCTCACGGCCCGGCCTCTGAAGCTTTCTTT. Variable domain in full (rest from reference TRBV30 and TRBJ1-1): SQTIHQWPATLVQPVGSPLSLECTVEGTSNPNLYWYRQAAGRGLQLLFYSVGIGQISSEVPQNLSASRPQDRQFILSSKKLLLSDSGFYLCAWTSHGPASEAFFGQGTRLTVV.

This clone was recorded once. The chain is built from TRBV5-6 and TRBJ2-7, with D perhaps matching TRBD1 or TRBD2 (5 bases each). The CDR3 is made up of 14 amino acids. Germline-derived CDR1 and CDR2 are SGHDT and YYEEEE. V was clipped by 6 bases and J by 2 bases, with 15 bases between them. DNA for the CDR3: TGTGCCAGCACCCTGGGACGGCGAGCCTACGAGCAGTACTTC. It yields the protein CASTLGRRAYEQYF. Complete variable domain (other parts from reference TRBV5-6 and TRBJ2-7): DAGVTQSPTHLIKTRGQQVTLRCSPKSGHDTVSWYQQALGQGPQFIFQYYEEEERQRGNFPDRFSGHQFPNYSSELNVNALLLGDSALYLCASTLGRRAYEQYFGPGTRLTVT.

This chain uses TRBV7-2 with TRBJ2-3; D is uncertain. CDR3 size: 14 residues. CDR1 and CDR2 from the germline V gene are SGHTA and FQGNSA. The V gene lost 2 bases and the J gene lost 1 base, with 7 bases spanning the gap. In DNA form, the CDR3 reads TGTGCCAGCAGCTTAAGGATCGGCACAGATACGCAGTATTTT. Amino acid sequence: CASSLRIGTDTQYF.

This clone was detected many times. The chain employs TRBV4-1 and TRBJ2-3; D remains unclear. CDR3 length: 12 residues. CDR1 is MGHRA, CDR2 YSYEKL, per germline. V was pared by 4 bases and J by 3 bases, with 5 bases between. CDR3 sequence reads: CASSRPTDTQYF. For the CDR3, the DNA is TGCGCCAGCAGCCGCCCAACAGATACGCAGTATTTT.